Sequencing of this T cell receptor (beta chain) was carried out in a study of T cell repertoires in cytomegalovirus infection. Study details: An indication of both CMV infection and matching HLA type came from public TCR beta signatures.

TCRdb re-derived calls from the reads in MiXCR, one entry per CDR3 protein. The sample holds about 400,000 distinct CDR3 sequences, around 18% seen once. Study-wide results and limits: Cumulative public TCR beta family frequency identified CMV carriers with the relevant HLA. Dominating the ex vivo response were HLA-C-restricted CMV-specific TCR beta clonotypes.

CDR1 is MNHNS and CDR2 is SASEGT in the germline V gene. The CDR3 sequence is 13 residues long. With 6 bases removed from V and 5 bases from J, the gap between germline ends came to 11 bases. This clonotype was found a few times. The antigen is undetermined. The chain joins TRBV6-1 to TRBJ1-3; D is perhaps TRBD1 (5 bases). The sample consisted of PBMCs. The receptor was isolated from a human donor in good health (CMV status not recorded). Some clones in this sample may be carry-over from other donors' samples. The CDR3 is CASSRDLRNTIYF. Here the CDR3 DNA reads TGTGCCAGCAGCAGGGACCTTAGAAACACCATATATTTT.